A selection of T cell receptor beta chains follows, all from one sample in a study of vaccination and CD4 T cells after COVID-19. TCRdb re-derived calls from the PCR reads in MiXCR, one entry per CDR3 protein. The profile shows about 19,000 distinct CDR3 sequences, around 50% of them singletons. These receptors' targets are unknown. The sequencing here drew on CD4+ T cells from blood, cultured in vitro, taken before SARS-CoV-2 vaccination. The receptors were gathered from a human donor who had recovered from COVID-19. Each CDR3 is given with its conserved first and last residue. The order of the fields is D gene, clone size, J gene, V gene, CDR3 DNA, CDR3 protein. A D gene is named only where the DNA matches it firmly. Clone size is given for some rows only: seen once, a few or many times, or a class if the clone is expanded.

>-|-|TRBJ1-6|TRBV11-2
TGTGCCAGCAGCTTATTGCCCAGCTCCTATAATTCACCCCTCCACTTT
CASSLLPSSYNSPLHF
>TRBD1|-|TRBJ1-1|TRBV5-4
TGTGCCAGCAGCGGGGACAGGGGGCTCACTGAAGCTTTCTTT
CASSGDRGLTEAFF
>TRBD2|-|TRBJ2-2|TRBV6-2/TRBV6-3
TGTGCCAGCAGCGCGGGAGAGATCGGGGAGCTGTTTTTT
CASSAGEIGELFF
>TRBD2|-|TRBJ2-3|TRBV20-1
TGCAGTGCTAGGAAAAACGCGGGAGGGCCGACAGATACGCAGTATTTT
CSARKNAGGPTDTQYF
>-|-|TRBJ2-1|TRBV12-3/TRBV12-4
TGTGCCAGCGGGAGGGGGTTGGAGCAGTTCTTC
CASGRGLEQFF
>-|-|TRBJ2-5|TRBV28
TGTGCCAGCAGTTTAACTGGCGGAGGCCAAGAGACCCAGTACTTC
CASSLTGGGQETQYF
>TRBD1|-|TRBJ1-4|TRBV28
TGTGCCAGCAGTCCCACCGGGACAGTAGGTGAAAAACTGTTTTTT
CASSPTGTVGEKLFF
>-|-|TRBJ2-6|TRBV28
TGTGCCAGCAGTCCGTATCCTTTGAGGGCCAACGTCCTGACTTTC
CASSPYPLRANVLTF
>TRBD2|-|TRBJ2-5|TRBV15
TGTGCCACCAGCAGAGGGCGGGGGATGGGGCAAGAGACCCAGTACTTC
CATSRGRGMGQETQYF
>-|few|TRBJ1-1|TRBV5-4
TGTGCCAGCAGAGGCGATTTGAACACTGAAGCTTTCTTT
CASRGDLNTEAFF
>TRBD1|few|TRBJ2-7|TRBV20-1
TGCAGTGCTCCGAGGGGACAGGGGGCAGGTGAGCAGTACTTC
CSAPRGQGAGEQYF
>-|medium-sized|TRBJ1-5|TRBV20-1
TGCAGTGCTAGAGATAAAGCCAGTCAGCCCCAGCATTTT
CSARDKASQPQHF
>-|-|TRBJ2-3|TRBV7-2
TGTGCCAGCAGCTTATCGGCGGTGAGCACAGATACGCAGTATTTT
CASSLSAVSTDTQYF
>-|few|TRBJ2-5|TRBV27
TGTGCCAGCAGTTTAGTCAGGGGCCTCGGAGAGACCCAGTACTTC
CASSLVRGLGETQYF
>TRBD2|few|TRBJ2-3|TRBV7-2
TGTGCCAGCAGCTCTTCCCGACTAGCGGGGGGATACCACACAGATACGCAGTATTTT
CASSSSRLAGGYHTDTQYF
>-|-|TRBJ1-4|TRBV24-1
TGTGCCACCAGTGACGGGGGTGTTAGTGAAAAACTGTTTTTT
CATSDGGVSEKLFF
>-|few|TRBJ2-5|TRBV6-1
TGTGCCAGCAGCCACGCCGGGACCCAGTACTTC
CASSHAGTQYF
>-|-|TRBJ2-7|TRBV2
TGTGCCAGCATTGCGAGCAGGGATAGGTACGAGCAGTACTTC
CASIASRDRYEQYF
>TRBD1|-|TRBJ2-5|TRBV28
TGTGCCAGCAGTTCGGGACAGGGGGCAGAGACCCAGTACTTC
CASSSGQGAETQYF
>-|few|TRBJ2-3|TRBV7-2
TGTGCCAGCAGCAAAGACCCGGCCGTTACTAGCACAGATACGCAGTATTTT
CASSKDPAVTSTDTQYF
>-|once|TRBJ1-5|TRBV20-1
TGCAGTGCTAGAGGGCGGGGAGAGGTAAATTTTCAGCCCCAGCATTTT
CSARGRGEVNFQPQHF
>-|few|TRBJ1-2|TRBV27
TGTGCCAGCAGTTCAACAGGGCGCGGCTACACCTTC
CASSSTGRGYTF
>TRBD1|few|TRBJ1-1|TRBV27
TGTGCCAGCAGCAAGCAACAGGGGGCTCTGAACACTGAAGCTTTCTTT
CASSKQQGALNTEAFF
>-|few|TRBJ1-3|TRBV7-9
TGTGCCAGCAGGCCTCCGACGCGGTGGGCAAACACCATATATTTT
CASRPPTRWANTIYF
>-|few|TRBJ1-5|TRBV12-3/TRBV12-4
TGTGCCAGCAGTTTCGCGGGTCAGCCCCAGCATTTT
CASSFAGQPQHF
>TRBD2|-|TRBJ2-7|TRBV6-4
TGTGCCAGCAGTGACTCTCCAGGCGGGAGCATGTTCCACGAGCAGTACTTC
CASSDSPGGSMFHEQYF
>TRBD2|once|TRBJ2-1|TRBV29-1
TGCAGCGTTGAAGGATATACTAGCGGCTACAATGAGCAGTTCTTC
CSVEGYTSGYNEQFF
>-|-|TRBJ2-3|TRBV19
TGTGCCAGTAGGCCGGGAGCCACAGATACGCAGTATTTT
CASRPGATDTQYF
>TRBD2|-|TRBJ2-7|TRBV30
TGTGCCTGGACGAGCGGCGGGAGCTACGAGCAGTACTTC
CAWTSGGSYEQYF
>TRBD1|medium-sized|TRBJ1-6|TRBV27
TGTGCCAGCGGACAGGGTTTTTCACCCCTCCACTTT
CASGQGFSPLHF
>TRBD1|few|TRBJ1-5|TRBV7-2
TGTGCCAGCAGCTTCTTAGGGGAAGGGACAGGGAGGAGTCAGCCCCAGCATTTT
CASSFLGEGTGRSQPQHF
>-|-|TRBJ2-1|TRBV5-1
TGCGCCAGCAGCTCTGCTCTTAGTGGCGAGCAGTTCTTC
CASSSALSGEQFF
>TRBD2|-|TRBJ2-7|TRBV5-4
TGTGCCAGCAGCCCTACTAGCGGGAGTGTCGAGCAGTACTTC
CASSPTSGSVEQYF
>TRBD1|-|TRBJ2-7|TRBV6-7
TGTGCCAGCAGTTACTTCGATAAAACAGGGGAGAATCGCTCCTACGAGCAGTACTTC
CASSYFDKTGENRSYEQYF
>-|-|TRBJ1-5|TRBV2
TGTGCCAGCAGTGAGGGTGGCCAAAATCAGCCCCAGCATTTT
CASSEGGQNQPQHF
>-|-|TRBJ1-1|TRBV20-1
TGCAGTGCCCCCGGGGCAGCGAACACTGAAGCTTTCTTT
CSAPGAANTEAFF
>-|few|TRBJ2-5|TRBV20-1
TGCAGTGCTAGAGTTACAGGGTCTTCGGAGACCCAGTACTTC
CSARVTGSSETQYF
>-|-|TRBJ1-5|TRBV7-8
TGTGCCAGCAGCCCAACGGCCAGGGCAGGTCAGCCCCAGCATTTT
CASSPTARAGQPQHF
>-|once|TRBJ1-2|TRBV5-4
TGTGCCAGCAGCGACCCGACAGCCAACTATGGCTACACCTTC
CASSDPTANYGYTF
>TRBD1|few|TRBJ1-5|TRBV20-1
TGCAGTGCCAGGGGGCTAGGAACAGGTTATCAGCCCCAGCATTTT
CSARGLGTGYQPQHF
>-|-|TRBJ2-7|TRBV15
TGTGCCACCAGCAGAGATGCAGCCAGCCACGAGCAGTACTTC
CATSRDAASHEQYF
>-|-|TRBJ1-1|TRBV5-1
TGCGCCAGCAGCCCCGGGGGGGCGGCGAACACTGAAGCTTTCTTT
CASSPGGAANTEAFF
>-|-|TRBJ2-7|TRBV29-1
TGCAGCGTAGAAAGCCCCTCTAGCCGCTACGAGCAGTACTTC
CSVESPSSRYEQYF
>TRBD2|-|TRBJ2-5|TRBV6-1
TGTGCCAGCAGTGACCCGACTAGCGGAGTGGTAGAGACCCAGTACTTC
CASSDPTSGVVETQYF
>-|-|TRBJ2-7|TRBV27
TGTGCCAGCAAAAAAGGGCTAAATACCTACGAGCAGTACTTC
CASKKGLNTYEQYF
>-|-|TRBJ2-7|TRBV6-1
TGTGCCAGCAGTGAAGCGGGAAACTACGAGCAGTACTTC
CASSEAGNYEQYF
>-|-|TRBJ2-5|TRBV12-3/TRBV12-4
TGTGCCAGCAGTCTACGAAGTCAAGAGACCCAGTACTTC
CASSLRSQETQYF
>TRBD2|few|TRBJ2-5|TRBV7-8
TGTGCCAGCAGCTTAGGCTTTATCGGGAGGGCCTCTAAGACCCAGTACTTC
CASSLGFIGRASKTQYF
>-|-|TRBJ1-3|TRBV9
TGTGCCAGCAGCGTAGTTCCCGGAAACACCATATATTTT
CASSVVPGNTIYF
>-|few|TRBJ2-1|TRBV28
TGTGCCAGCAGAACCGATCTTGAGCAGTTCTTC
CASRTDLEQFF
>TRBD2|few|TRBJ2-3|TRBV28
TGTGCCAGCAGTTCTAACTATAAACTAGCGGACACAGATACGCAGTATTTT
CASSSNYKLADTDTQYF
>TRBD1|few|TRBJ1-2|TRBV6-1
TGTGCCAGCAGGAGGGAAGGGGGCGCTGACTACACCTTC
CASRREGGADYTF
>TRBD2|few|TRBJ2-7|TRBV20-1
TGCAGTGCTAGAGCGACTAGCGGGATCTACGAGCAGTACTTC
CSARATSGIYEQYF